These 17 T cell receptor beta chains share one sample of origin, sequenced in a study of glioma-infiltrating T cells after dendritic cell vaccination. TCRdb keeps only in-frame clones here, not all; method: immunoSEQ multiplex PCR. Of some 87,000 clones listed, about 83% are singletons. Sequenced material: blood, taken before dendritic cell vaccination. These receptors all come from a human donor with glioblastoma.

This sequence joins TRBV7-2 and TRBJ1-1; perhaps TRBD1 as D (6 bases). V lost 5 bases to trimming and J lost 4 bases, with 17 bases between them. The CDR3 sequence is 15 residues long. Per germline, CDR1 SGHTA and CDR2 FQGNSA. DNA for the CDR3: TGTGCCAGCAGCCCTCGTGGGGGGGCGGTCACTGAAGCTTTCTTT. This encodes CASSPRGGAVTEAFF.

This clone was counted between two and nine times. DNA for the CDR3: TGTGCCAGCAGTACCGGGGGAGTGGACGAAAAACTGTTTTTT. It is translated as CASSTGGVDEKLFF. This chain uses TRBV6-1 with TRBJ1-4; weak D call: TRBD1 (5 bases). The germline V gene has CDR1 MNHNS and CDR2 SASEGT. V lost 5 bases and J 8 bases, leaving 15 bases between the germline ends. This CDR3 region has 14 residues.

The chain combines TRBV29-1 with TRBJ2-1; D gene uncertain. Germline CDR1 SQVTM, CDR2 ANQGSEA. Trimming cost V 7 bases and J 0 bases, with 13 bases left between them. This CDR3 is 14 amino acids long. In DNA, the CDR3 is TGCAGCGGACTCCTACTGAGCTCCTACAATGAGCAGTTCTTC. Its protein product is CSGLLLSSYNEQFF.

This sequence joins TRBV14 and TRBJ2-7; 9 bases align to TRBD1. The trim removed 2 bases at V and 7 bases at J, leaving 3 bases unmatched. Germline CDR1 is SGHDN and CDR2 is FVKESK. The CDR3 spans 13 residues. The CDR3 bases are TGTGCCAGCAGCCAATTCGGGACAGGGGAGCAGTACTTC. It is translated as CASSQFGTGEQYF.

The CDR3 protein is CASSREGQPQHF. The CDR3 coding sequence is TGTGCCAGTAGTAGGGAGGGTCAGCCCCAGCATTTT. The chain carries TRBV19 and TRBJ1-5, with unresolved D. This CDR3 is built from 12 residues. V was pared by 4 bases and J by 6 bases, with 7 bases between. CDR1 LNHDA and CDR2 SQIVND come from the germline V gene (reference sequence).

The rearrangement links TRBV21-1 to TRBJ1-2; the table's D call, TRBD1, was not checked against the DNA. TRBV21-1 is tagged as a pseudogene. The CDR3 is 16 residues long. CDR3 nucleotides: TGTGCCAGCAGCTCCCACTCCGGGACAGGGGGTCTTGGCTACACCTTC. As protein: CASSSHSGTGGLGYTF.

The chain couples TRBV9 to TRBJ2-1, with 8 bases aligning to TRBD1. The CDR3 sequence is 15 residues long. Trimming removed 0 bases from V and 1 base from J; junction bases left unmatched: 0. CDR1 and CDR2 (germline): SGDLS, YYNGEE. The CDR3 nucleotides read TGTGCCAGCAGCGTAGACAGGGGGTCCTACAATGAGCAGTTCTTC. Its translation is CASSVDRGSYNEQFF.

The chain's CDR3 is CASSFLGENTGELFF. For the CDR3, the DNA is TGTGCCAGCAGCTTTTTAGGGGAGAACACCGGGGAGCTGTTTTTT. The V and J genes are TRBV7-3 and TRBJ2-2; a weak D match, TRBD1 (5 bases). CDR3 length: 15 amino acids. Germline loops: CDR1 SGHTA, CDR2 FQGTGA. V shed 3 bases and J shed 1 base, with 9 bases lying between them. Full variable domain (remainder filled in from reference TRBV7-3 and TRBJ2-2): GAGVSQTPSNKVTEKGKYVELRCDPISGHTALYWYRQSLGQGPEFLIYFQGTGAADDSGLPNDRFFAVRPEGSVSTLKIQRTERGDSAVYLCASSFLGENTGELFFGEGSRLTVL.

The chain's CDR3 is CASTLTGIGELFF. The DNA of the CDR3 is TGTGCCAGCACCCTCACAGGGATCGGGGAGCTGTTTTTT. The chain carries TRBV6-1 and TRBJ2-2; D may be TRBD1 (6 bases). V lost 7 bases to trimming and J lost 7 bases, with 13 bases between them. Germline CDR1 MNHNS, CDR2 SASEGT. This CDR3 comprises 13 residues.

This clone was seen a handful of times. The V and J genes are TRBV7-6 and TRBJ2-5; 7 bases fit TRBD2. The CDR3 covers 16 residues. V was clipped by 4 bases and J by 0 bases; unmatched bases: 8. Germline CDR1 reads SGHVS; CDR2 reads FNYEAQ. The CDR3 region is CASSSTLAAYQETQYF. DNA of the CDR3: TGTGCCAGCAGCTCGACCCTAGCGGCCTACCAAGAGACCCAGTACTTC.

In its sample, this clone was seen once. This chain connects TRBV27 to TRBJ2-2; 9 nucleotides agree with TRBD1. Germline-derived CDR1 and CDR2 are MNHEY and SMNVEV (reference sequence). This CDR3 has 16 residues. Trimming took 3 bases from V and 3 from J; bases not matched to a gene: 5. The CDR3 DNA reads as TGTGCCAGCAGTTTGACAGGGGGTAGTTACACCGGGGAGCTGTTTTTT. It specifies CASSLTGGSYTGELFF.

The chain recombines TRBV6-1 with TRBJ2-7; a possible D gene is TRBD2 (5 bases). The CDR3 is 13 residues long. Germline V CDR1 and CDR2: MNHNS, SASEGT. The V gene lost 6 bases and the J gene lost 2 bases, with 11 bases spanning the gap. The CDR3 sequence is CASSRTDTYEQYF. CDR3 sequence (DNA): TGTGCCAGCAGCAGGACTGATACCTACGAGCAGTACTTC.

The V call is TRBV6-4, the J call TRBJ2-1; 9 positions agree with TRBD2. There are 15 residues in the CDR3. Per germline, CDR1 MRHNA and CDR2 SNTAGT. V was pared by 3 bases and J by 2 bases, with 2 bases of the junction left unmatched. In nucleotides, the CDR3 is TGTGCCAGCAGTGAAGGCGGGGGGGCCTACAATGAGCAGTTCTTC. Amino acids: CASSEGGGAYNEQFF.

Details on this clone: An end of the junction does not agree with germline; a read error may underlie this. V is TRBV4-1 and J is TRBJ2-7, with a possible D match to TRBD1 (5 bases). Germline CDR1 reads MGHRA; CDR2 reads YSYEKL. This CDR3 region has 11 residues. CDR3 nucleotide sequence: TGCGCCAGCAGCCAAGAAAGGACACCGATCTTC. Encoded protein: CASSQERTPIF.

The rearrangement uses TRBV10-1 and TRBJ2-7; D unclear. The germline CDR1 and CDR2 sequences are WNHNN and SYGVQD (reference sequence). Trimming left V 2 bases short and J 3 bases short, with 11 bases between. CDR3 length: 14 residues. Here the CDR3 DNA reads TGCGCCAGCAGTGAGGTTGGCGGATACTACGAGCAGTACTTC. Translation gives CASSEVGGYYEQYF.

This chain joins TRBV5-4 and TRBJ2-2; TRBD1 is a possible D gene (6 bases). The CDR3 has 13 amino acids. The germline V gene encodes CDR1 SGHNT and CDR2 YYREEE (reference sequence). Trimming cost V 3 bases and J 7 bases, with 10 bases left between them. This CDR3 is CASSYRVDGELFF. The CDR3 bases are TGTGCCAGCAGCTACAGGGTTGACGGGGAGCTGTTTTTT. Full variable domain (outside the CDR3, taken from reference TRBV5-4 and TRBJ2-2): ETGVTQSPTHLIKTRGQQVTLRCSSQSGHNTVSWYQQALGQGPQFIFQYYREEENGRGNFPPRFSGLQFPNYSSELNVNALELDDSALYLCASSYRVDGELFFGEGSRLTVL.

V usage is TRBV19 and J usage is TRBJ2-6, with no clear D. This CDR3 is 15 amino acids long. The germline CDR1 and CDR2 sequences are LNHDA and SQIVND (reference sequence). V lost 2 bases, J lost 2 bases, and 7 bases lay in between. The CDR3 DNA reads TGTGCCAGTAGTATAATGAGCACTGGGGCCAACGTCCTGACTTTC. This gives the protein CASSIMSTGANVLTF.